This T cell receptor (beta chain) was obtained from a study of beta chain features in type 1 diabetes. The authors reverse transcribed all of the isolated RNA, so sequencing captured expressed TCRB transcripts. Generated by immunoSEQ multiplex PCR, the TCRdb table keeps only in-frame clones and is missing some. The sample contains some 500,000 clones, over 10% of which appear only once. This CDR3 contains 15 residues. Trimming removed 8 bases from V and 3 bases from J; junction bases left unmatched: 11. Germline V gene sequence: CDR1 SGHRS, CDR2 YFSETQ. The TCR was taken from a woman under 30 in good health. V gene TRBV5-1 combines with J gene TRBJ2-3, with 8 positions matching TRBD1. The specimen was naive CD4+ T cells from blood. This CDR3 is CASNTQGAQTDTQYF. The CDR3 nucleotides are TGCGCCAGTAATACCCAGGGGGCGCAGACAGATACGCAGTATTTT. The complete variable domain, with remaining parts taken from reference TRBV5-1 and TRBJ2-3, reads KAGVTQTPRYLIKTRGQQVTLSCSPISGHRSVSWYQQTPGQGLQFLFEYFSETQRNKGNFPGRFSGRQFSNSRSEMNVSTLELGDSALYLCASNTQGAQTDTQYFGPGTRLTVL.